Each of the 32 T cell receptor beta chains below was sequenced from the same sample in a study of cytomegalovirus exposure and HLA in healthy donors. Primers for the PCR totalled 60 Vbeta and 13 Jbeta. Here immunoSEQ multiplex PCR was the method, and the copy in TCRdb shows in-frame clones only, minus some. The data hold roughly 240,000 clones, with around 78% observed a single time. The sequenced sample was PBMCs. The receptors were sampled from a boy aged 5-17 years in good health and CMV-seronegative.

The rearrangement uses TRBV7-6 and TRBJ1-1; 10 positions match TRBD1. V shed 1 base, J shed 4 bases, and the junction held 0 bases outside the gene matches. The CDR3 length is 14 residues. In germline, CDR1 is SGHVS, CDR2 FNYEAQ. The CDR3 loop is CASSLGDRGTEAFF. The DNA of the CDR3 is TGTGCCAGCAGCTTAGGGGACAGGGGCACTGAAGCTTTCTTT. Complete variable domain (other parts from reference TRBV7-6 and TRBJ1-1): GAGVSQSPRYKVTKRGQDVALRCDPISGHVSLYWYRQALGQGPEFLTYFNYEAQQDKSGLPNDRFSAERPEGSISTLTIQRTEQRDSAMYRCASSLGDRGTEAFFGQGTRLTVV.

This chain links TRBV6-1 with TRBJ1-1; D is possibly TRBD1 (6 bases). This CDR3 has 14 amino acids. Germline CDR1 MNHNS, CDR2 SASEGT. V lost 5 bases and J 1 base, leaving 11 bases between the germline ends. CDR3 sequence: CASSSQGANTEAFF. CDR3 DNA: TGTGCCAGCAGTTCACAGGGAGCGAACACTGAAGCTTTCTTT.

V and J are TRBV7-2 and TRBJ2-3; 7 bases agree with TRBD1. Losses at the gene ends were 4 bases for V and 3 bases for J; bases not matched to a gene: 4. The CDR3 length is 14 residues. The germline V gene has CDR1 SGHTA and CDR2 FQGNSA. CDR3 in DNA: TGTGCCAGCAGCTCGACAGGGATGACAGATACGCAGTATTTT. Encoded protein: CASSSTGMTDTQYF.

This chain joins TRBV28 and TRBJ1-2; 7 bases fit TRBD1. Looked up from germline, CDR1 is MDHEN and CDR2 is SYDVKM. The length of the CDR3 is 16 residues. Losses at the gene ends were 1 base for V and 8 bases for J; bases not matched to a gene: 13. CDR3: CASSLSGRGRDPGYTF. In DNA, the CDR3 is TGTGCCAGCAGTTTATCAGGCAGGGGGAGAGATCCCGGCTACACCTTC.

V and J are TRBV7-3 and TRBJ1-1, with D tentatively TRBD1 (5 bases). Trimming removed 7 bases from V and 1 base from J, with 13 bases in between. The CDR3 has 14 amino acids. CDR1 and CDR2 from the germline V gene are SGHTA and FQGTGA. CDR3 coding DNA: TGTGCCAGCACTTTGGGGGGAGGGAACACTGAAGCTTTCTTT. This encodes CASTLGGGNTEAFF.

Written as DNA, the CDR3 is TGTGCCTGGAAGGGCGGGGGGGCCTACGAGCAGTACTTC. Protein product: CAWKGGGAYEQYF. The rearrangement links TRBV30 to TRBJ2-7; 9 nucleotides line up with TRBD2. The trim removed 4 bases at V and 2 bases at J, leaving 3 bases unmatched. CDR3 length equals 13 residues. The germline CDR1 and CDR2 sequences are GTSNPN and SVGIG (reference sequence).

The V gene is TRBV29-1, the J gene TRBJ2-7, with a tentative D call TRBD2 (6 bases). V was trimmed by 4 bases and J by 3 bases, leaving 16 bases between them. Looked up from germline, CDR1 is SQVTM and CDR2 is ANQGSEA. This CDR3 is built from 14 residues. The DNA for the CDR3 is TGCAGCGTTGTGGCGGCAGGGAGGTTCTACGAGCAGTACTTC. Protein product: CSVVAAGRFYEQYF.

The chain carries TRBV7-9 and TRBJ1-3; D is undetermined. The germline V gene encodes CDR1 SEHNR and CDR2 FQNEAQ (reference sequence). V was pared by 1 base and J by 0 bases, with 10 bases between. CDR3 length: 16 residues. DNA for the CDR3: TGTGCCAGCAGCTTAGGGGAGGGTCACTCTGGAAACACCATATATTTT. Protein sequence: CASSLGEGHSGNTIYF.

Here the CDR3 DNA reads TGTGCCAGCAGCGTAGGAGGAGAGGATACGCAGTATTTT. Residues: CASSVGGEDTQYF. V and J are TRBV9 and TRBJ2-3; D remains ambiguous. Trimming shortened V by 0 bases and J by 6 bases, and 8 bases separated the two germline ends. Per germline, CDR1 SGDLS and CDR2 YYNGEE. This CDR3 is built from 13 residues.

This clone was counted between two and nine times. DNA of the CDR3: TGTGCCAGCAGGCCTTCCACAGAAACCTACTATGGCTACACCTTC. Its translation: CASRPSTETYYGYTF. The chain is built from TRBV6-5 and TRBJ1-2; no reliable D call. V lost 6 bases and J lost 3, with 17 bases in between. CDR1 is MNHEY and CDR2 is SVGAGI in the germline V gene. The length of the CDR3 is 15 residues.

The sample holds one count of this clone. The chain links TRBV10-1 to TRBJ2-7, with TRBD1 matching 8 bases. The V segment lost 0 bases and the J segment 5 bases; nucleotides outside the gene matches: 6. This CDR3 has 15 residues. Germline V gives CDR1 WNHNN, CDR2 SYGVQD (reference sequence). CDR3 sequence: CASSESRGQGDEQYF. The CDR3, as DNA: TGCGCCAGCAGTGAGTCTAGAGGACAGGGCGACGAGCAGTACTTC.

The gene calls are TRBV11-3 and TRBJ2-3; perhaps TRBD1 as D (7 bases). Germline V gene sequence: CDR1 SGHNT, CDR2 YENEEA. V lost 7 bases, J lost 2 bases, and 19 bases lay in between. The CDR3 runs 16 residues. The CDR3 is CASTLSRRGHTDTQYF. As DNA, the CDR3 is TGTGCCAGCACCCTCTCCCGGAGGGGGCACACAGATACGCAGTATTTT.

The genes are TRBV7-9 and TRBJ1-2; D is possibly TRBD1 (6 bases). The CDR3 has 17 residues. CDR1 is SEHNR, CDR2 FQNEAQ, per germline (reference sequence). V was clipped by 5 bases and J by 4 bases, with 23 bases between them. DNA of the CDR3: TGTGCCAGCAGCCACTCGGGACATGCCAGCCCCCTCTATGGCTACACCTTC. Protein: CASSHSGHASPLYGYTF.

The rearrangement joins TRBV30 to TRBJ1-4; D is perhaps TRBD1 (5 bases). Trimming cost V 3 bases and J 0 bases, with 17 bases left between them. This CDR3 region has 17 residues. Germline V CDR1 and CDR2: GTSNPN, SVGIG (reference sequence). CDR3 nucleotide sequence: TGTGCCTGGAGCAAGCGGGGCGGGTTTGCAACTAATGAAAAACTGTTTTTT. This encodes CAWSKRGGFATNEKLFF.

V and J are TRBV7-8 and TRBJ1-1; no definite D call. CDR1 and CDR2 (germline): SGHVS, FQNEAQ. This CDR3 comprises 16 residues. The V and J ends lost 5 bases and 1 base respectively, with 17 bases between them. The CDR3 bases are TGTGCCAGCAGCCCGAAAAACCGACCAGGGAACACTGAAGCTTTCTTT. Translating it yields CASSPKNRPGNTEAFF.

V is TRBV14 and J is TRBJ1-6, with 9 bases fitting TRBD1. Germline V gene lookup returns CDR1 SGHDN and CDR2 FVKESK. This CDR3 has 15 residues. The V segment lost 5 bases and the J segment 10 bases; nucleotides outside the gene matches: 9. The CDR3 nucleotides are TGTGCCAGCAGCTCACAACAGGGGGCTGGGTCACCCCTCCACTTT. Residues: CASSSQQGAGSPLHF.

This chain connects TRBV6-5 to TRBJ2-2; 10 nucleotides align to TRBD2. The J segment lost 3 bases and the V segment lost 5 bases, leaving 0 bases of the junction unmatched. Germline V gene data show CDR1 as MNHEY and CDR2 as SVGAGI. The CDR3 is 14 residues long. CDR3 amino acids: CASSSGGDTGELFF. In DNA, the CDR3 is TGTGCCAGCAGTAGCGGGGGGGACACCGGGGAGCTGTTTTTT.

This chain uses TRBV5-6 with TRBJ2-5; TRBD1 is a possible D gene (5 bases). The V end lost 1 base, the J end lost 4 bases, and 11 bases lay between the germline ends. Germline CDR1 SGHDT, CDR2 YYEEEE. The CDR3 runs 14 residues. CDR3 sequence reads: CASSLSDRGETQYF. In DNA, the CDR3 is TGTGCCAGCAGCTTGTCCGACAGAGGAGAGACCCAGTACTTC.

J is TRBJ2-7 and V is TRBV5-1, with 8 positions matching TRBD1. CDR3 length equals 14 residues. V was pared by 1 base and J by 6 bases, with 6 bases of the junction left unmatched. CDR1 and CDR2 from the germline V gene are SGHRS and YFSETQ. CDR3 protein: CASSLLQGGLEQYF. The CDR3 nucleotides read TGCGCCAGCAGCTTGTTACAGGGGGGCCTCGAGCAGTACTTC.

The J gene is TRBJ2-7, the V gene TRBV4-1, with a weak D call TRBD2 (5 bases). Germline V gene data show CDR1 as MGHRA and CDR2 as YSYEKL. V lost 0 bases, J lost 2 bases, and 23 bases lay in between. The CDR3 is 19 amino acids. CDR3 residues: CASSQDPPPDFLLPYEQYF. The CDR3 bases are TGCGCCAGCAGCCAAGATCCCCCCCCGGACTTCCTTCTTCCCTACGAGCAGTACTTC.

The chain joins TRBV5-1 to TRBJ1-4, with TRBD1 matching 8 bases. In germline, CDR1 is SGHRS, CDR2 YFSETQ. V trimming: 4 bases; J trimming: 8 bases; junction bases outside the gene matches: 7. CDR3 length: 14 amino acids. CDR3 nucleotide sequence: TGCGCCAGCAGCGGACAGGGCACAAGAGAAAAACTGTTTTTT. Translated: CASSGQGTREKLFF.

The chain recombines TRBV6-1 with TRBJ2-5; TRBD2 is a possible D gene (7 bases). The germline gives CDR1 MNHNS, CDR2 SASEGT. Trimming took off 3 bases at V and 5 bases at J, with 13 bases between the two ends. CDR3 length: 14 amino acids. CDR3 in DNA: TGTGCCAGCAGTGAGGGCAGGGGAGGGGAGACCCAGTACTTC. Translated, it gives CASSEGRGGETQYF.

The chain links TRBV5-1 to TRBJ1-1; D gene uncertain. The CDR3 consists of 14 residues. V lost 2 bases to trimming and J lost 2 bases, with 10 bases between them. The germline V gene encodes CDR1 SGHRS and CDR2 YFSETQ. CDR3 bases: TGCGCCAGCAGCTTCGGTGAAAGTAACACTGAAGCTTTCTTT. It encodes CASSFGESNTEAFF.

This chain connects TRBV6-5 to TRBJ1-5; tentative D call: TRBD1 (6 bases). V was trimmed by 3 bases and J by 4 bases, leaving 10 bases between them. The CDR3 is made up of 14 amino acids. The V gene's germline CDR1 is MNHEY and CDR2 SVGAGI. CDR3 loop: CASSYQQGNQPQHF. The CDR3 bases are TGTGCCAGCAGTTATCAACAGGGAAATCAGCCCCAGCATTTT.

The chain couples TRBV7-9 to TRBJ2-7, with 8 positions matching TRBD2. CDR3 length: 14 amino acids. V was pared by 5 bases and J by 7 bases, with 10 bases of the junction left unmatched. Germline V gene sequence: CDR1 SEHNR, CDR2 FQNEAQ (reference sequence). DNA of the CDR3: TGTGCCAGCAGCCCTAGAGCGGGGGAAGTGGAGCAGTACTTC. This translates into CASSPRAGEVEQYF.

The gene calls are TRBV9 and TRBJ1-2; the D gene is possibly TRBD1 (6 bases). The length of the CDR3 is 14 residues. The germline V and J ends were trimmed by 2 bases and 8 bases, with 16 bases remaining between them. The germline gives CDR1 SGDLS, CDR2 YYNGEE. DNA for the CDR3: TGTGCCAGCAGCGTGGACAGTATCCGTATCGGCTACACCTTC. Amino acid sequence: CASSVDSIRIGYTF.

The chain joins TRBV11-2 to TRBJ1-6; 7 positions agree with TRBD1. The J segment lost 6 bases and the V segment lost 1 base, leaving 3 bases of the junction unmatched. The germline gives CDR1 SGHAT, CDR2 FQNNGV. This CDR3 has 15 residues. In nucleotides, the CDR3 is TGTGCCAGCAGCTTAGGTGGGACAGCTAATTCACCCCTCCACTTT. Translated: CASSLGGTANSPLHF.

This chain uses TRBV6-5 with TRBJ2-3; D remains unclear. Trimming removed 10 bases at V and 2 bases at J, with 13 bases between. Germline CDR1 is MNHEY and CDR2 is SVGAGI. The CDR3 is 13 amino acids. CDR3 protein: CATKTGSTDTQYF. CDR3 sequence (DNA): TGTGCCACAAAGACTGGATCCACAGATACGCAGTATTTT.

The chain joins TRBV7-8 to TRBJ2-1, with TRBD1 matching 7 bases. Losses at the gene ends were 5 bases for V and 5 bases for J; bases not matched to a gene: 9. Germline V gives CDR1 SGHVS, CDR2 FQNEAQ. This CDR3 region has 15 residues. The CDR3 DNA reads TGTGCCAGCAGCAAAACAGGGGTTGGAAACAATGAGCAGTTCTTC. Translation gives CASSKTGVGNNEQFF.

The chain joins TRBV9 to TRBJ1-2; no reliable D call. V was trimmed by 0 bases and J by 6 bases, leaving 9 bases between them. The CDR3 contains 13 residues. Germline CDR1 is SGDLS and CDR2 is YYNGEE. The CDR3 coding sequence is TGTGCCAGCAGCGTAGTTCCGGGAGATGGCTACACCTTC. This translates into CASSVVPGDGYTF.

In its sample, this clone was seen a few times. The J gene is TRBJ2-7, the V gene TRBV11-3, with a weak D call TRBD2 (7 bases). This CDR3 spans 13 amino acids. The germline V gene has CDR1 SGHNT and CDR2 YENEEA. Deletions cut 5 bases from V and 6 bases from J, with 14 bases between. The CDR3 loop reads CASSRRGGGEQYF. CDR3 DNA: TGTGCCAGCAGCCGTAGGGGGGGAGGCGAGCAGTACTTC.

The chain couples TRBV11-3 to TRBJ2-2, with a tentative D call TRBD2 (7 bases). The V end lost 4 bases, the J end lost 1 base, and 13 bases lay between the germline ends. The CDR3 runs to 16 residues. CDR1 and CDR2 from the germline V gene are SGHNT and YENEEA. The CDR3 spells CASSWGRGRNTGELFF. CDR3 coding DNA: TGTGCCAGCAGCTGGGGGCGGGGGCGGAACACCGGGGAGCTGTTTTTT.